The clone carrying this T cell receptor beta chain has more than one count but fewer than ten. Its target is unknown. Measured with immunoSEQ multiplex PCR; TCRdb has only the in-frame clones, and not every one. The sample lists 55,000 to 75,000 clones; roughly two thirds were seen once. These data originate in a study of PD-1 blockade in classical Hodgkin lymphoma. Findings of the study overall: Patients who initiated nivolumab within 1 year of ASCT were excluded. Undefined causes, possibly disease activity or prior therapy, underlie the repertoire differences.

V gave up 3 bases and J gave up 3 bases; unmatched junction bases: 11. CDR3 length: 19 residues. Germline-derived CDR1 and CDR2 are ENHRY and SYGVKD. Brentuximab vedotin exposure varied, and every patient relapsed after autologous stem cell transplantation. The best responses consisted of complete response, partial response or progressive disease. The source material was peripheral blood mononuclear cells (PBMCs), sampled before the second cycle of nivolumab. The chain couples TRBV10-3 to TRBJ2-3; 14 nucleotides match TRBD2. This clonotype originated in a human donor with classical Hodgkin lymphoma. CDR3: CAISEGETSGRARTDTQYF. The CDR3 DNA reads TGTGCCATCAGTGAAGGAGAGACTAGCGGGAGGGCCCGGACAGATACGCAGTATTTT.